This TCR beta chain comes out of a study of T-cell memory formation after mild COVID-19. As regards this clonotype: The antigen remains unidentified.

CDR1 and CDR2 (germline): SQVTM, ANQGSEA. The CDR3 loop spans 14 amino acids. The V end lost 4 bases, the J end lost 0 bases, and 11 bases lay between the germline ends. TCRdb reprocessed the 5' RACE reads via MiXCR and lists one record per CDR3 protein. The sample carries roughly 150,000 distinct CDR3 sequences, around 14% recorded once. Findings and caveats of the study: Some responding clones appeared in pre-infection memory, suggesting cross-reactive memory joined. Clones shrinking from day 15 to 85 showed even CD4/CD8 mixes; later expanders tilted CD4+.

The V gene is TRBV29-1, the J gene TRBJ2-3, with a tentative D call TRBD1 (5 bases). The clonotype was recovered from an adult woman who had mild COVID-19 (a few samples of this study predate the infection). Cell type and time point are not known. What was sequenced was PBMCs or a T cell subset sorted from them (not recorded which). In nucleotides, the CDR3 is TGCAGCGTTGGAAAAAAGGGGAGCACAGATACGCAGTATTTT. Its protein product is CSVGKKGSTDTQYF.